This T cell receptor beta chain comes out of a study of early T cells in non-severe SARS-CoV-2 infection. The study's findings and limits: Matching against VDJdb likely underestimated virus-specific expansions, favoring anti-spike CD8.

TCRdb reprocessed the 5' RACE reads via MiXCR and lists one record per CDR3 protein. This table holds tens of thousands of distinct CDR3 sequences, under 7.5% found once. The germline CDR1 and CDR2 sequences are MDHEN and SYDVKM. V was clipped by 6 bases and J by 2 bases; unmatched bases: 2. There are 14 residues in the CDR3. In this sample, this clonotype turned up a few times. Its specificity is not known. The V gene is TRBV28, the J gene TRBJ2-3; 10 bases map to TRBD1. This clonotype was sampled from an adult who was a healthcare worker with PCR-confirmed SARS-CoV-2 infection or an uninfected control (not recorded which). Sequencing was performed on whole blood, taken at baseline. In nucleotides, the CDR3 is TGTGCCAGCAGCGACAGGGGGCTCACAGATACGCAGTATTTT. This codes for CASSDRGLTDTQYF.